The 12 T cell receptor beta chains presented below share a single source sample, sequenced in a study of T cell repertoires in cytomegalovirus infection. Using its own MiXCR run on the reads, TCRdb lists one record per CDR3 protein. This table holds almost 500,000 distinct CDR3 sequences, roughly 12% found once. The material sequenced was PBMCs. These receptors came from a human donor in good health (CMV status not recorded). Some clones in this sample may be carry-over from other donors' samples.

This clonotype was seen many times. Here the CDR3 DNA reads TGTGCCAGCAGCTTATGGTCGGGGTCGAACACCGGGGAGCTGTTTTTT. This codes for CASSLWSGSNTGELFF. The chain has TRBV7-2 and TRBJ2-2; D may be TRBD2 (5 bases). The CDR3 sequence is 16 residues long. V lost 2 bases to trimming and J lost 0 bases, with 10 bases between them. In germline, CDR1 is SGHTA, CDR2 FQGNSA.

The chain is built from TRBV19 and TRBJ2-7, with TRBD1 matching 7 bases. This CDR3 has 16 residues. Germline V CDR1 and CDR2: LNHDA, SQIVND (reference sequence). V trimming: 3 bases; J trimming: 5 bases; junction bases outside the gene matches: 13. CDR3: CASSMTKTGIMNEQYF. The CDR3 DNA reads TGTGCCAGTAGTATGACGAAGACAGGGATAATGAACGAGCAGTACTTC.

The rearrangement uses TRBV10-3 and TRBJ2-5, with TRBD2 identical over 7 bases. There are 13 residues in the CDR3. The germline CDR1 and CDR2 sequences are ENHRY and SYGVKD. J gave up 3 bases and V 8 bases, and 6 bases lay outside the gene matches. DNA for the CDR3: TGTGCCATCCGTCTGGGGGGGGAAGAGACCCAGTACTTC. Protein product: CAIRLGGEETQYF.

CDR3 loop: CSVGDTGELFF. The CDR3 region has the DNA TGCAGCGTTGGTGACACCGGGGAGCTGTTTTTT. The chain combines TRBV29-1 with TRBJ2-2; the D is unclear. CDR3 length: 11 amino acids. Germline values: CDR1 SQVTM, CDR2 ANQGSEA. V was pared by 4 bases and J by 3 bases, with 3 bases between.

This clonotype was recorded many times. The chain joins TRBV6-1 to TRBJ1-2; 8 nucleotides align to TRBD1. The CDR3 sequence is 14 residues long. Germline CDR1 is MNHNS and CDR2 is SASEGT. Trimming removed 3 bases from V and 4 bases from J; junction bases left unmatched: 4. The CDR3 loop reads CASSDQGAGYGYTF. CDR3 in DNA: TGTGCCAGCAGTGACCAGGGGGCAGGCTATGGCTACACCTTC.

This clonotype has ten or more counts. The chain employs TRBV10-3 and TRBJ2-1, with TRBD2 matching over 9 bases. The CDR3 runs to 16 residues. Germline assignment: CDR1 ENHRY and CDR2 SYGVKD. V shed 0 bases, J shed 5 bases, and the junction held 5 bases outside the gene matches. The CDR3 loop is CAISESRREGHNEQFF. Written as DNA, the CDR3 is TGTGCCATCAGTGAGTCAAGGCGGGAGGGCCACAATGAGCAGTTCTTC.

This clonotype has ten or more counts. The chain combines TRBV7-9 with TRBJ2-1; D is perhaps TRBD2 (6 bases). V was shortened by 2 bases and J by 14 bases, with 16 bases between the two germline ends. Germline assignment: CDR1 SEHNR and CDR2 FQNEAQ (reference sequence). CDR3 length equals 13 residues. In DNA form, the CDR3 reads TGTGCCAGCAGCTTACGGCGGGGTTATGCTGAGTTCTTC. Translated, it gives CASSLRRGYAEFF.

This clonotype was found many times. The gene calls are TRBV12-5 and TRBJ2-5; either TRBD1 or TRBD2 may supply D (6 bases each). The CDR3 runs 15 residues. V dropped 7 bases and J dropped 5 bases, with 20 bases sitting between them. CDR1 is LGHNT, CDR2 FRNRAP, per germline. The CDR3 DNA is TGTGCTAGTGCCTTGCTGGGGGGCGCGGAGGAGACCCAGTACTTC. This codes for CASALLGGAEETQYF.

This clonotype was detected only a few times. V is TRBV2 and J is TRBJ1-1; D possibly corresponds to TRBD1 (5 bases). In germline, CDR1 is SNHLY, CDR2 FYNNEI. V was cut by 4 bases and J by 7 bases, with 13 bases left in between. The CDR3 covers 13 residues. CDR3 amino acids: CASSATGWGEAFF. The CDR3 bases are TGTGCCAGCAGTGCTACAGGTTGGGGTGAAGCTTTCTTT.

This clonotype was seen many times. CDR3 amino acids: CATPRFSGRVGEQFF. DNA for the CDR3: TGTGCCACCCCTCGGTTCAGCGGGAGAGTTGGTGAGCAGTTCTTC. The rearrangement links TRBV6-5 to TRBJ2-1, with 8 nucleotides matching TRBD2. With 10 bases clipped from V and 9 bases from J, the junction kept 17 bases outside the gene matches. The CDR3 totals 15 residues. From germline, CDR1 is MNHEY and CDR2 SVGAGI.

This clonotype occurred many times. The V and J genes are TRBV7-8 and TRBJ2-1, with 7 bases lining up with TRBD1. The CDR3 spans 16 residues. J lost 2 bases, V lost 4 bases, and 8 bases had no gene match. Germline V CDR1 and CDR2: SGHVS, FQNEAQ. CDR3 DNA: TGTGCCAGCAGCTCTTCGACAGGGTGGCCCTACAATGAGCAGTTCTTC. Translating it yields CASSSSTGWPYNEQFF.

This clonotype was seen at least ten times. This rearrangement joins TRBV7-8 to TRBJ2-1; 7 bases align to TRBD1. V trimming: 10 bases; J trimming: 4 bases; junction bases outside the gene matches: 10. The CDR3 contains 14 residues. Germline loops: CDR1 SGHVS, CDR2 FQNEAQ. CDR3 DNA: TGTGCCACCAAAGACAGGGAGACATACAATGAGCAGTTCTTC. Its protein is CATKDRETYNEQFF.